The clone carrying this TCR beta chain was detected once. One end of the junction is discordant with germline, which a read error may explain. CDR1 and CDR2 (germline): SGHRS, YFSETQ. CDR3 length: 14 residues. These data come from a study of T cells after yellow fever vaccination. Each CDR3 protein is one row after TCRdb ran MiXCR on the 5' RACE reads. This sample has hundreds of thousands of distinct CDR3 sequences; about 12% occur once, and the top ten carry more than 13%. This receptor was identified in a man aged 25 to 45 who received the YFV17D yellow fever vaccine. The rearrangement links TRBV5-1 to TRBJ2-3; 7 nucleotides match TRBD2. The source was PBMCs, collected on the day of the yellow fever booster vaccination. CDR3 residues: CASSIQRERDAQYF. CDR3 DNA sequence: TGCGCCAGCAGCATACAGCGGGAACGAGATGCGCAGTATTTT. The full variable domain, completed using reference TRBV5-1 and TRBJ2-3, is KAGVTQTPRYLIKTRGQQVTLSCSPISGHRSVSWYQQTPGQGLQFLFEYFSETQRNKGNFPGRFSGRQFSNSRSEMNVSTLELGDSALYLCASSIQRERDAQYFGPGTRLTVL.